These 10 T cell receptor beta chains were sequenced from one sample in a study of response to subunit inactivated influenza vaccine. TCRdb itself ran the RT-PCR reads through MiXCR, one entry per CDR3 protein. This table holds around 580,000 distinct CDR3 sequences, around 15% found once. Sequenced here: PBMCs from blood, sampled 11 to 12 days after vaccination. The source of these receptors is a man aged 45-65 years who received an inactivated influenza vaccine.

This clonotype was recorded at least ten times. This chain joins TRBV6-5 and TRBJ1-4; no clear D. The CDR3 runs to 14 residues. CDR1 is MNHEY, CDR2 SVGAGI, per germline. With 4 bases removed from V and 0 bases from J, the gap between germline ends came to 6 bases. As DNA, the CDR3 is TGTGCCAGCAGTTCGCCAGCAACTAATGAAAAACTGTTTTTT. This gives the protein CASSSPATNEKLFF.

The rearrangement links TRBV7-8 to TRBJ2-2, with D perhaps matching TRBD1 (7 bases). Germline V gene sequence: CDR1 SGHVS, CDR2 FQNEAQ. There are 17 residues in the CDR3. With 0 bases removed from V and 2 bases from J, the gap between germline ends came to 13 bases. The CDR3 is CASSLAGGTANTGELFF. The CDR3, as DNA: TGTGCCAGCAGCTTAGCCGGAGGGACAGCAAACACCGGGGAGCTGTTTTTT.

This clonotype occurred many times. The CDR3 DNA reads TGTGCCAGCAGCGACGGACAGGGGGTAATCCGGGAGACCCAGTACTTC. Its translation is CASSDGQGVIRETQYF. The rearrangement uses TRBV11-2 and TRBJ2-5; 10 bases are shared with TRBD1. This CDR3 comprises 16 residues. J lost 5 bases, V lost 5 bases, and 11 bases had no gene match. CDR1 SGHAT and CDR2 FQNNGV come from the germline V gene. The complete variable domain, with remaining parts taken from reference TRBV11-2 and TRBJ2-5, reads EAGVAQSPRYKIIEKRQSVAFWCNPISGHATLYWYQQILGQGPKLLIQFQNNGVVDDSQLPKDRFSAERLKGVDSTLKIQPAKLEDSAVYLCASSDGQGVIRETQYFGPGTRLLVL.

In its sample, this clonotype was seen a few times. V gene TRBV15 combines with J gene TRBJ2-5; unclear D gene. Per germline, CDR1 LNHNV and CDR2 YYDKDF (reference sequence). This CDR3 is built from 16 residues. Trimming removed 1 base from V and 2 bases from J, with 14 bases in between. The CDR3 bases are TGTGCCACCAGCAGAGCTTTCGGGCACGCACAAGAGACCCAGTACTTC. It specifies CATSRAFGHAQETQYF.

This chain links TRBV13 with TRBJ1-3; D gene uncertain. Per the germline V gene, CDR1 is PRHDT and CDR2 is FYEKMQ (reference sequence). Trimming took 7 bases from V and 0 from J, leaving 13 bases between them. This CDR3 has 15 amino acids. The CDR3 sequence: CASKSGTHSGNTIYF. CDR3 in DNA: TGTGCCAGCAAATCTGGCACGCACTCTGGAAACACCATATATTTT.

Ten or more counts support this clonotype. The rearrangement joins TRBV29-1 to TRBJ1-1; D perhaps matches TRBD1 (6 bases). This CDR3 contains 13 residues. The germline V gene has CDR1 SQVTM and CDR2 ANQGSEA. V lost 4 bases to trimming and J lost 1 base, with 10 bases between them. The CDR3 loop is CSVGVDRNTEAFF. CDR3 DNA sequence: TGCAGCGTTGGGGTGGACAGGAACACTGAAGCTTTCTTT.

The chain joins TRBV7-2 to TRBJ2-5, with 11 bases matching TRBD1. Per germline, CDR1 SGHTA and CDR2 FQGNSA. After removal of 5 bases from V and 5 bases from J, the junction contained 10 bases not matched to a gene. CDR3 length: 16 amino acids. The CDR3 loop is CASSIQKGQGAETQYF. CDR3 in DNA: TGTGCCAGCAGCATACAAAAAGGACAGGGGGCCGAGACCCAGTACTTC. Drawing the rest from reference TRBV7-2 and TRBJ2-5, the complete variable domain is GAGVSQSPSNKVTEKGKDVELRCDPISGHTALYWYRQSLGQGLEFLIYFQGNSAPDKSGLPSDRFSAERTGGSVSTLTIQRTQQEDSAVYLCASSIQKGQGAETQYFGPGTRLLVL.

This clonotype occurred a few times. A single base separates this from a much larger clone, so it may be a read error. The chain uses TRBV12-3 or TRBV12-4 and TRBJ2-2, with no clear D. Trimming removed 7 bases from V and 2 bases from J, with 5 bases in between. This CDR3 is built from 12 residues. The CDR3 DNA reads TGTGCCAGCACCGGTAACACCGGGGAGCTGTTTTTT. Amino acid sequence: CASTGNTGELFF.

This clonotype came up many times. This chain's CDR3 is CSVVKDTENTEAFF. In nucleotides, the CDR3 is TGCAGCGTTGTCAAGGACACCGAGAACACTGAAGCTTTCTTT. V gene TRBV29-1 combines with J gene TRBJ1-1, with D perhaps matching TRBD1 (5 bases). The CDR3 extends over 14 amino acids. Per germline, CDR1 SQVTM and CDR2 ANQGSEA. The V and J ends lost 4 bases and 1 base respectively, with 13 bases between them.

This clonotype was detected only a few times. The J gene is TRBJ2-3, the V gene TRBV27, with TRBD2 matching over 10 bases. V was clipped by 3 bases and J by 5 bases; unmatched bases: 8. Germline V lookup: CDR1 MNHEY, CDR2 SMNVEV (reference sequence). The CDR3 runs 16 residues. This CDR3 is CASSLRSSGSIDTQYF. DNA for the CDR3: TGTGCCAGCAGTTTGCGGTCTAGCGGGAGTATAGATACGCAGTATTTT.